The TCR beta chain described here comes from a study of shared clonotypes between healthy human individuals. Losses at the gene ends were 3 bases for V and 9 bases for J; bases not matched to a gene: 14. This CDR3 region has 17 residues. Germline V gene data show CDR1 as SGHVS and CDR2 as FQNEAQ. The authors loaded 150 to 250 ng DNA, roughly 27,000 T cell genomes, into sorted-subset replicate PCRs. Measured with immunoSEQ multiplex PCR; TCRdb has only the in-frame clones, and not every one. Of under 850,000 clones listed, roughly 72% are singletons. What was sequenced was memory CD4+ T cells sorted from blood. Described subset: CD45RA-negative fraction. The receptor was derived from a woman aged 30 to 39 in good health. V and J are TRBV7-8 and TRBJ2-1, with TRBD2 identical over 10 bases. The CDR3 coding sequence is TGTGCCAGCAGCTTTCAGGTCCGGGTAGCGGGAGGAGGTGAGCAGTTCTTC. Protein sequence: CASSFQVRVAGGGEQFF.